What follows is one T cell receptor beta chain and its context. V lost 4 bases and J lost 1; bases outside the gene matches: 12. Germline V gene lookup returns CDR1 LNHDA and CDR2 SQIVND (reference sequence). CDR3 length: 18 residues. The data derive from a study of blood T cell repertoires in COVID-19. Whole-study context: There were acute and convalescent COVID-19 samples, and they came from the United States, Italy and Spain. T cells, B-cell-depleted T cells, or PBMCs supplied cDNA or gDNA.

As handled by the study authors: Amplification of reference gene primers was used by the study to estimate nucleated cell counts. Sequenced by immunoSEQ multiplex PCR; TCRdb stores in-frame clones only, minus some. V, J and clone size are those of that table, while D and trimming were read from the DNA. The sample lists 150,000 to 200,000 clones, about 85% occurring once. The sample taken for sequencing was peripheral blood. The chain uses TRBV19 and TRBJ2-1; 8 nucleotides agree with TRBD2. The sequence came from an elderly woman with acute or convalescent COVID-19. CDR3 region: CASSKGPLRGGSYNEQFF. CDR3 DNA: TGTGCCAGTAGTAAGGGGCCCCTGCGCGGGGGGTCCTACAATGAGCAGTTCTTC.